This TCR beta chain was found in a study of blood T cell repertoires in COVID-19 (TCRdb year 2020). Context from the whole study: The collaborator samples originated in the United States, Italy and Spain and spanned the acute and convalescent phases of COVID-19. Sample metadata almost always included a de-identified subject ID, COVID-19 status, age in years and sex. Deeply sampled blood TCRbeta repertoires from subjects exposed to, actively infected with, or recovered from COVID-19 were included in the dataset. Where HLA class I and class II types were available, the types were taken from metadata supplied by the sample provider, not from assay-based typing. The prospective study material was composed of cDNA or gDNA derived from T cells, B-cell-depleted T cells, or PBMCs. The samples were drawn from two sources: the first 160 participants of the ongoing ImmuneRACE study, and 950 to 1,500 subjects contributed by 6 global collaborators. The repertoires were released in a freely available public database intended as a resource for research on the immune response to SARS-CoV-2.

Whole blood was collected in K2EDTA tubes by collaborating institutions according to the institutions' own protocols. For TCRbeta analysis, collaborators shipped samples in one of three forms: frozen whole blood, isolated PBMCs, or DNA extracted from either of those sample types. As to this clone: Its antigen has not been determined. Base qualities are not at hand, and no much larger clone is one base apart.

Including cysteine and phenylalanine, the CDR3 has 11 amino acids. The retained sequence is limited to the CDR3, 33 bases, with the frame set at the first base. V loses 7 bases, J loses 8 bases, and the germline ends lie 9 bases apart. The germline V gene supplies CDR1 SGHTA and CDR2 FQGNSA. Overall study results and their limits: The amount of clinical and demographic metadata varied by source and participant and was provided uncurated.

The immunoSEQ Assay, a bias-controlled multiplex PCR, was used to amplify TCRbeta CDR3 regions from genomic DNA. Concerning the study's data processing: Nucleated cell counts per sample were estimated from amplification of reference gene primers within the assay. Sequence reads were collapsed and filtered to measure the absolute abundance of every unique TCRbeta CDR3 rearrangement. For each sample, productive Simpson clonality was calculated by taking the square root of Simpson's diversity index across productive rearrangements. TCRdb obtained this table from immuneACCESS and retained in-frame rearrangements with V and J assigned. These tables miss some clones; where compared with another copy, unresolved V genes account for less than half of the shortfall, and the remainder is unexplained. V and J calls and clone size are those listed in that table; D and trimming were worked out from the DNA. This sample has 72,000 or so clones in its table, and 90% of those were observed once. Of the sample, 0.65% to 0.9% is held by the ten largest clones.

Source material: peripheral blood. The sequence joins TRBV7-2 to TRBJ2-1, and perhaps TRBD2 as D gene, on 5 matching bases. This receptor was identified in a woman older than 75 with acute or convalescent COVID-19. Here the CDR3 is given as CASTPGYEQFF. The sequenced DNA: TGTGCCAGCACCCCGGGATATGAGCAGTTCTTC.